This T cell receptor beta chain comes out of a study of CD8+ T cells in alopecia areata. RNA was extracted and reverse transcribed into cDNA as the sequencing template. The method was immunoSEQ multiplex PCR; TCRdb's version includes in-frame clones alone and lacks a portion of them. The sample records some 150,000 clones, around four fifths being singletons. Sample treatment: oral pan-JAK inhibitor, 5-10 mg twice daily. As part of sample collection, lesional scalp punch biopsies and peripheral blood were taken from alopecia areata patients. General study results and limits: Among the top 100, expanded CD8+ clones, as well as scalp clonality, were significantly decreased by tofacitinib.

With regard to this clone: Its antigen is not identified.

This CDR3 is built from 16 residues. The junction had 9 bases not matched to a gene; V was cut back by 4 bases and J by 7 bases. From germline, CDR1 is SGHVS and CDR2 FQNEAQ. The sequence came from a human donor with alopecia areata. The specimen comprised CD8+ T cells sorted from blood, sampled at week 4, from a patient treated with tofacitinib. V usage is TRBV7-8 and J usage is TRBJ1-6, with TRBD1 matching 8 bases. CDR3 sequence (DNA): TGTGCCAGCAGCTCCAGGGGGCGCCTACTCAATTCACCCCTCCACTTT. Its translation: CASSSRGRLLNSPLHF.